The 10 T cell receptor beta chains given below trace back to one sample, sequenced in a study of CD8+ T cells in alopecia areata. Cells from pooled cutaneous lymph nodes were sorted by CD4, CD8alpha, NKG2D, NKG2ACE and other markers. Investigators isolated RNA and reverse transcribed it into cDNA to act as the sequencing template. Only in-frame clones appear in the TCRdb table, and some are missing; sequencing was by immunoSEQ multiplex PCR. The specimen has around 290,000 clones, none found just once. The source material was CD4+ T cells sorted from a lymph node. These receptors were taken from a C3H/HeJ mouse with alopecia areata. For this mouse line, the MHC haplotype is H2-k.

This clone has just a few counts. Genes here carry mouse names. The read finishes 4 residues shy of the CDR3 end, and the germline J gene is used to complete it. This chain connects TRBV13-1 to TRBJ2-2; TRBD2 matches at 7 bases. The CDR3 length is 16 residues. From germline, CDR1 is NSHNY and CDR2 SYGAGN. J was trimmed by 0 bases and V by 1 base; bases with no gene match: 3. The sequenced part of the CDR3 DNA is TGTGCCAGCAGTGATAACTGGGGTGCAAACACCGGG. Its translation: CASSDNWGANTG. Given in full, the CDR3 is CASSDNWGANTGQLYF.

Notes on this clone: Gene labels here are mouse ones. The read ends 4 residues shy of where the CDR3 ends; the end is completed using the germline J gene. This chain connects TRBV13-1 to TRBJ2-2, with TRBD2 matching 11 bases. Germline-derived CDR1 and CDR2 are NSHNY and SYGAGN. The CDR3 totals 16 residues. V dropped 4 bases and J dropped 4; count of bases not matched to a gene: 6. The CDR3 bases that were read are TGTGCCAGCAGTCTACTGGGGGGGCTGACCACCGGG. The encoded protein is CASSLLGGLTTG. The entire CDR3 reads CASSLLGGLTTGQLYF.

Regarding this clone: Genes and germline are mouse. The covered CDR3 bases are TGTGCCAGCAGTTTACTGGTTAGTCAAAAC. It encodes CASSLLVSQN. The CDR3, in full, reads CASSLLVSQNTLYF. The chain combines TRBV13-3 with TRBJ2-4, with D perhaps matching TRBD2 (5 bases). The sequence runs out 4 residues before the end of the CDR3; the remainder is reconstructed from the germline J gene. CDR3 length: 14 residues. Germline lookup yields CDR1 NNHDY and CDR2 SYVADS. Trimming took 4 bases from V and 0 from J, leaving 9 bases between them.

Worth noting for this clone: All gene names here are mouse names. The read ends 4 residues before the CDR3 terminus; that terminus is restored from the germline J gene. The V gene is TRBV13-1, the J gene TRBJ2-1; 11 nucleotides line up with TRBD2. Losses at the gene ends were 3 bases for V and 5 bases for J; bases not matched to a gene: 4. In germline, CDR1 is NSHNY, CDR2 SYGAGN. There are 15 residues in the CDR3. CDR3 sequence: CASSAPGLGDAEQFF. The CDR3 bases that were read are TGTGCCAGCAGTGCCCCGGGACTGGGGGATGCT.

This clone has only a few counts. Mouse gene names and germline throughout. The read comes to an end 4 residues before the CDR3 does, leaving the germline J gene to fill in the end. The chain joins TRBV17 to TRBJ2-4; 11 nucleotides line up with TRBD2. The CDR3 has 14 amino acids. Germline V gene lookup returns CDR1 MNHDT and CDR2 YYDKIL. The CDR3 sequence is CASSTGTGGNTLYF. The sequenced CDR3 bases are TGTGCTAGCAGTACCGGGACTGGGGGAAAC.

This clone was counted at least ten times. The genes and germline here are from mouse. The CDR3 extends 3 residues past the end of the read, so its final part is completed from the germline J gene. The sample contains more than one DNA sequence encoding this CDR3. The chain is built from TRBV13-1 and TRBJ1-6; D unclear. TRBJ1-6 is identified as an open reading frame with a role that is uncertain. V lost 0 bases, J lost 0 bases, and 4 bases lay in between. The CDR3 length is 15 residues. The germline CDR1 and CDR2 sequences are NSHNY and SYGAGN. The CDR3 region is CASSDDSSYNSPLYF. The CDR3 bases that were read are TGTGCCAGCAGTGATGACAGTTCCTATAATTCGCCC.

This clone showed up just a few times. Germline and genes: mouse. Coverage ceases 4 residues before the CDR3 finishes, and the germline J gene fills in the end. The chain couples TRBV1 to TRBJ2-1, with D perhaps matching TRBD2 (7 bases). V gave up 4 bases and J gave up 0 bases, with 10 bases separating them. Germline CDR1 and CDR2: NSQYPW and LRSPGD (reference sequence). The CDR3 runs 15 residues. CDR3 DNA, as far as it was read: TGCACCTGCAGTGAGGGGGGGATTAACTATGCT. Its protein product is CTCSEGGINYA. The whole CDR3 is CTCSEGGINYAEQFF.

Comments on this clone: Gene labels here are mouse ones. The read finishes 4 residues shy of the CDR3 end, and the germline J gene is used to complete it. V is TRBV19 and J is TRBJ2-1, with 9 bases fitting TRBD2. The germline gives CDR1 FNHDT, CDR2 SITEND (reference sequence). The CDR3 has 13 residues. J gave up 6 bases and V 6 bases, and 4 bases lay outside the gene matches. CDR3 region: CASKYWGVAEQFF. CDR3 DNA, as far as it was read: TGTGCCAGCAAATACTGGGGGGTTGCT. Together with reference TRBV19 and TRBJ2-1, the CDR3 gives the full variable domain: GGIITQTPKFLIGQEGQKLTLKCQQNFNHDTMYWYRQDSGKGLRLIYYSITENDLQKGDLSEGYDASREKKSSFSLTVTSAQKNEMAVFLCASKYWGVAEQFFGPGTRLTVL.

Comments on this clone: Mouse gene names and germline throughout. The CDR3 end is not reached by the read, which stops 4 residues before it; the germline J gene fills it in. V gene TRBV13-1 combines with J gene TRBJ2-1; D is perhaps TRBD1 (5 bases). Germline CDR1 reads NSHNY; CDR2 reads SYGAGN. Trimming removed 2 bases at V and 0 bases at J, with 9 bases between. This CDR3 has 15 amino acids. Incomplete CDR3 DNA: TGTGCCAGCAGTGAGAGGGGTCCTAACTATGCT. Its protein is CASSERGPNYA. The CDR3, in full, reads CASSERGPNYAEQFF.

This clone was recorded many times. The listed genes are named as in mouse. The read halts 4 residues ahead of the CDR3 end, with the missing end drawn from the germline J gene. This specimen includes other DNA sequences encoding the same CDR3. The J gene is TRBJ2-5, the V gene TRBV1, with 8 bases lining up with TRBD1. CDR3 length: 14 residues. In germline, CDR1 is NSQYPW, CDR2 LRSPGD (reference sequence). CDR3 DNA (partial): TGCACCTGCAGTGCAGATCAGGGGGCGGAC. This codes for CTCSADQGAD. The entire CDR3 reads CTCSADQGADTQYF.